Listed below are T cell receptor beta chains from one sample, sequenced in a study of regulatory T cells in long-lasting Graves disease. TCRdb reprocessed the multiplex PCR reads via MiXCR and lists one record per CDR3 protein. The data contain 320,000 or so distinct CDR3 sequences, 15% to 20% of them seen just once; the ten biggest clones take up around 37%. Source: peripheral blood mononuclear cells (PBMCs), taken at new diagnosis, from a patient treated with antithyroid drugs. Source of these receptors: a female donor with Graves disease. Each CDR3 is given without its conserved first and last residue. The order of the fields is V gene, D gene, CDR3 protein. The D gene is left open where the match is weak.

TRBV6-1,NA,ASGTDGNTIY
TRBV12-3/TRBV12-4,TRBD1,ASSTGTGSFEQY
TRBV27,NA,ASSPLGSLGTGELF
TRBV12-3/TRBV12-4,NA,ASSFAPTDTQY
TRBV19,TRBD1,ASSIVRRDRAEPYEQY
TRBV7-9,NA,ASSLVTGYGYT
TRBV6-1,NA,ASSERDLQQTDTQY
TRBV25-1,NA,ASSDSVGSTDTQY
TRBV4-1,NA,ASSQDKQDTYEQY
TRBV9,TRBD2,ASSQRTSGRNEQF
TRBV12-3/TRBV12-4,NA,ASSLGASGTDTQY
TRBV12-3/TRBV12-4,NA,ASSLLGVDEQY
TRBV5-1,TRBD1,ASSLGGQGDEQY
TRBV5-5,TRBD1,ASSLNSVQGAPPYEQY
TRBV9,TRBD2,ASSVEGSGPLDEQY
TRBV27,TRBD1,ASSVSLPGQGGDTQY
TRBV9,NA,ASSVDQGRAEAF
TRBV7-6,TRBD2,ASSLGAGGTADTQS
TRBV24-1,NA,ATSDLRGGTGELF
TRBV5-1,NA,ASSLGVFQETQY
TRBV6-1,TRBD1,ALTRDRGGEQY
TRBV19,NA,ASSIVEQNTEAF
TRBV12-3/TRBV12-4,NA,ASSLGPPNYGYT
TRBV10-3,TRBD2,AIGAGALYEQY
TRBV7-3,TRBD2,ASRGAGGPDTQY
TRBV28,NA,ASSRFTGIVGEKLF
TRBV27,TRBD2,ASSSGGLVRNEQF
TRBV5-1,TRBD1,ASSLDRGHSYEQY
TRBV5-8,NA,ASSYPQGGLLNSPLH
TRBV2,NA,ASSPGLSSYEQY
TRBV5-1,NA,ASSLAGESPLH
TRBV30,TRBD1,AWSVAGGSNYGYT
TRBV12-3/TRBV12-4,NA,ASSPRSQPPNEQF
TRBV19,TRBD1,ASSIVGQGRGNTIY
TRBV20-1,TRBD2,SASPPASGRVDTQY
TRBV20-1,NA,SAIVGGAYEQY
TRBV2,NA,ASSLELKLEQY
TRBV9,NA,ASSVGGTAWEEKLF
TRBV6-2/TRBV6-3,NA,ASTELEISYNEQF
TRBV25-1,NA,ASSWDTGPPLH
TRBV19,NA,ASSITSGELHNSPLH
TRBV2,TRBD2,ASRTSGLNTGELF
TRBV28,NA,ASSPAGSGGAF
TRBV3-1,NA,ASSRGGFDYGYT
TRBV7-8,NA,ASSLSALERYEQY
TRBV20-1,TRBD2,SARPLAEFSYEQY
TRBV20-1,TRBD2,SAGLGGSDYEQY
TRBV30,NA,AWSRAQGSTDTQY
TRBV5-1,NA,ASSLVGLGTGELF
TRBV9,TRBD1,ASSPEHGTGEADEQY
TRBV2,NA,ASSQLSTGYENDTEAF
TRBV30,NA,AWTQGAVSYEQY
TRBV18,NA,ASADSLNTEAF
TRBV2,NA,ASTTEGGPPGAYGYT
TRBV19,NA,ASNDGLSTYEQY
TRBV19,NA,ASNQGEGGANVLT
TRBV2,NA,ASSPQGSEAF
TRBV20-1,NA,SALHRTRSYNEQF
TRBV7-9,NA,ASSLVHGQGFTYEQY
TRBV3-1,NA,ASSFGLNEAF